A selection of T cell receptor beta chains follows, all from one sample in a study of cytomegalovirus exposure and HLA in healthy donors. Assay used: immunoSEQ multiplex PCR; TCRdb lists only in-frame clones, some missing. The sample lists some 150,000 clones, approximately 90% occurring once. The material sequenced was PBMCs. The receptors come from a man between 18 and 29 years old in good health and CMV-seronegative. The CDR3 runs from the conserved cysteine through the conserved F or W. A D gene is named only where the DNA matches it firmly. The listing skips clone size in some rows; elsewhere it reads once, few, many or a size class.

clone_size,d_call,j_call,v_call,cdr3_nt,cdr3_aa
NA,NA,TRBJ1-1,TRBV5-1,TGCGCCAGCAGCCGGGAGGGCATGAACACTGAAGCTTTCTTT,CASSREGMNTEAFF
once,TRBD1,TRBJ1-2,TRBV6-1,TGTGCCAGCAGTGCTGACAGGGGGCCTGGCTACACCTTC,CASSADRGPGYTF
once,TRBD1,TRBJ1-2,TRBV29-1,TGCAGCGTTCCGGGACAGGGGCCTTATGGCTACACCTTC,CSVPGQGPYGYTF
NA,TRBD1,TRBJ2-5,TRBV4-1,TGCGCCAGCAGCCAAGATTTGCTGAACAGGGGTGGGGAGACCCAGTACTTC,CASSQDLLNRGGETQYF
NA,TRBD1,TRBJ2-1,TRBV7-6,TGTGCCAGCAGCTTAGCGGTGGGACAGAACTACAATGAGCAGTTCTTC,CASSLAVGQNYNEQFF
NA,NA,TRBJ2-7,TRBV6-5,TGTGCCAGCAGTTACTCCTTTTCTAGCTCCTACGAGCAGTACTTC,CASSYSFSSSYEQYF
NA,NA,TRBJ1-4,TRBV27,TGTGCCAGCAGTTTATCCGTTTGGGCAGCAACTAATGAAAAACTGTTTTTT,CASSLSVWAATNEKLFF
NA,TRBD2,TRBJ2-3,TRBV9,TGTGCCAGCAGCGTAGCGGGTAGCGGGGGGGAGGCAGATACGCAGTATTTT,CASSVAGSGGEADTQYF
NA,NA,TRBJ1-3,TRBV18,TGTGCCAGCTCACCCCCAGACGGGGGTGGAAACACCATATATTTT,CASSPPDGGGNTIYF
NA,NA,TRBJ2-7,TRBV5-1,TGCGCCAGCAGCCTCTCCGACTGGAGCTCCTACGAGCAGTACTTC,CASSLSDWSSYEQYF
NA,NA,TRBJ1-2,TRBV19,TGTGCCAGTAGTAAGACGGGGGAGGGTGGCTACACCTTC,CASSKTGEGGYTF
NA,TRBD1,TRBJ2-5,TRBV9,TGTGCCAGCAGCGTAGGGCAGGGGGAATTGGAGACCCAGTACTTC,CASSVGQGELETQYF
NA,NA,TRBJ2-7,TRBV5-1,TGCGCCAGCAGCATTACAGGGGAGCAGTACTTC,CASSITGEQYF
NA,NA,TRBJ1-1,TRBV6-1,TGTGCCAGCAGTGATTGGAGGGCGGGTTTGAACACTGAAGCTTTCTTT,CASSDWRAGLNTEAFF
NA,NA,TRBJ1-1,TRBV6-1,TGTGCCAGCAGGATCAGGAACACTGAAGCTTTCTTT,CASRIRNTEAFF
NA,NA,TRBJ1-4,TRBV7-9,TGTGCCAGCAGCCCCAGATCAACTAATGAAAAACTGTTTTTT,CASSPRSTNEKLFF
once,TRBD1,TRBJ2-7,TRBV7-9,TGTGCCAGCAGCCCGGGACAGGGGTTAAAGTACGAGCAGTACTTC,CASSPGQGLKYEQYF
NA,NA,TRBJ1-1,TRBV6-5,TGTGCCAGCAAACGGACAGTTTTAAACACTGAAGCTTTCTTT,CASKRTVLNTEAFF
NA,NA,TRBJ1-1,TRBV6-1,TGTGCCAGCAGGACCGGGGAGAACACTGAAGCTTTCTTT,CASRTGENTEAFF
NA,NA,TRBJ2-7,TRBV5-4,TGTGCCAGCAGCCATCAAAACAGCGGGCACGAGCAGTACTTC,CASSHQNSGHEQYF
NA,NA,TRBJ1-2,TRBV5-1,TGCGCCAGCAGCTTGCAGGGGTCGGACTATGGCTACACCTTC,CASSLQGSDYGYTF
NA,TRBD1,TRBJ2-1,TRBV6-5,TGTGCCAGCAGTCCTACAGGGGGCCCCTACAATGAGCAGTTCTTC,CASSPTGGPYNEQFF
NA,NA,TRBJ1-1,TRBV9,TGTGCCAGCAGCGTAGTCGCGAGTTCTGAAGCTTTCTTT,CASSVVASSEAFF
NA,NA,TRBJ2-7,TRBV9,TGTGCCAGCAGCCCGGGGGTGGGGGAGCAGTACTTC,CASSPGVGEQYF
NA,NA,TRBJ2-1,TRBV5-4,TGTGCCAGCAGCTTGGGTCAGGGATTCGCCTACAATGAGCAGTTCTTC,CASSLGQGFAYNEQFF
NA,NA,TRBJ1-2,TRBV5-1,TGCGCCAGCAGCTCAGGGGAAAACTATGGCTACACCTTC,CASSSGENYGYTF
NA,NA,TRBJ2-3,TRBV5-1,TGCGCCAGCAGCTTGCGGGGGTTGGGCACAGATACGCAGTATTTT,CASSLRGLGTDTQYF
NA,TRBD1,TRBJ2-2,TRBV5-1,TGCGCCAGCAGCCCCGATCTGACAGGGCGGGCCACCGGGGAGCTGTTTTTT,CASSPDLTGRATGELFF
NA,NA,TRBJ1-2,TRBV7-2,TGTGCCAGCAGCTTCTACAGGGAGCCTAACTATGGCTACACCTTC,CASSFYREPNYGYTF
NA,NA,TRBJ1-1,TRBV5-1,TGCGCCAGCAGCTTGGGACAGTCGAACACTGAAGCTTTCTTT,CASSLGQSNTEAFF
NA,TRBD2,TRBJ2-3,TRBV15,TGTGCCACCAGCAGAGAGGGGCTAGCGGGGGAAAGGAGCACAGATACGCAGTATTTT,CATSREGLAGERSTDTQYF
NA,TRBD2,TRBJ2-3,TRBV4-1,TGCGCCAGCAGCCAAGCCACTTTGGCGGGGGGGACAGATACGCAGTATTTT,CASSQATLAGGTDTQYF
once,NA,TRBJ2-2,TRBV5-1,TGCGCCAGCAGCTCCCAGTCGACAGGACGCACCGGGGAGCTGTTTTTT,CASSSQSTGRTGELFF
few,TRBD1,TRBJ1-2,TRBV5-5,TGTGCCAGCAGCCAAGACACAGGGGTCGGCGCCTATGGCTACACCTTC,CASSQDTGVGAYGYTF
NA,NA,TRBJ2-1,TRBV7-2,TGTGCCAGCAGCTTAGTAGAGATAGAAGCCTCTACGAACAATGAGCAGTTCTTC,CASSLVEIEASTNNEQFF